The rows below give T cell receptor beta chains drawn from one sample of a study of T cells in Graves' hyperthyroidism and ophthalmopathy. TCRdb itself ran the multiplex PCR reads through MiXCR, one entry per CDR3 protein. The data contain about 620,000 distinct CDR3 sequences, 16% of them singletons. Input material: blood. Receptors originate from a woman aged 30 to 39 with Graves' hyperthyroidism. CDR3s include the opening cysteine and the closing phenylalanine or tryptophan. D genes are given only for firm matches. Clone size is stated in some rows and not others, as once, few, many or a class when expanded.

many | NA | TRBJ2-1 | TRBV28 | CASSPNLGGHAGNEQFF | TGTGCCAGCAGCCCTAATCTCGGAGGCCACGCAGGCAATGAGCAGTTCTTC
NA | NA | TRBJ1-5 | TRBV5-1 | CASSLGTGVDNQPQHF | TGTGCCAGCAGCTTGGGTACCGGGGTTGATAATCAGCCCCAGCATTTT
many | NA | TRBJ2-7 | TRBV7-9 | CASSPSRVKGGYEQYF | TGTGCCAGCAGCCCATCCAGGGTAAAAGGAGGCTACGAGCAGTACTTC
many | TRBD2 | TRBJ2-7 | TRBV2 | CASSGRAYEQYF | TGTGCCAGCAGCGGGAGGGCCTACGAGCAGTACTTC
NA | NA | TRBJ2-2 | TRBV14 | CASSQDRVAGVTGELFF | TGTGCCAGCAGCCAAGATCGGGTCGCAGGAGTCACCGGGGAGCTGTTTTTT
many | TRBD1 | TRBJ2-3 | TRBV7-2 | CASSPPRQGRTDTQYF | TGTGCCAGCAGCCCCCCCCGACAGGGGCGCACAGATACGCAGTATTTT
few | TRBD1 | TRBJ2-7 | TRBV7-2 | CASSTQTRDRPYEQYF | TGTGCCAGCAGCACCCAGACCCGGGACAGGCCCTACGAGCAGTACTTC
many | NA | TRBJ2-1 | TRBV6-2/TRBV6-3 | CASSLSGRHYNEQFF | TGTGCCAGCAGCCTATCTGGACGTCACTACAATGAGCAGTTCTTC
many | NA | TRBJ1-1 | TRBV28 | CASSTTSTEAFF | TGTGCCAGCAGCACCACTTCCACTGAAGCTTTCTTT
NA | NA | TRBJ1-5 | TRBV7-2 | CASSFDGDNQPQHF | TGTGCCAGCAGCTTTGATGGGGACAATCAGCCCCAGCATTTT
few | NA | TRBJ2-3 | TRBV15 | CATSILTTRTDTQYF | TGTGCCACCAGCATACTGACTACCCGCACAGATACGCAGTATTTT
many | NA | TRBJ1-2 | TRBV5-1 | CASSLAGHYGYTF | TGCGCCAGCAGCTTGGCCGGTCACTATGGCTACACCTTC
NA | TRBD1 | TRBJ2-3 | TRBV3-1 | CASSPIFPGQVADTQYF | TGTGCCAGCAGCCCCATTTTTCCGGGACAGGTTGCAGATACGCAGTATTTT
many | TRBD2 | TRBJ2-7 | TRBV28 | CASSSYGTSGRVGYEQYF | TGTGCCAGCAGCTCCTACGGGACTAGCGGGAGGGTGGGCTACGAGCAGTACTTC
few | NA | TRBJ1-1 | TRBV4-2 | CASSQGVGRDTEAFF | TGTGCCAGCAGCCAAGGGGTTGGGCGGGACACTGAAGCTTTCTTT
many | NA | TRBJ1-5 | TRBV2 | CASSEGGNSQPQHF | TGTGCCAGCAGTGAAGGAGGGAACAGTCAGCCCCAGCATTTT
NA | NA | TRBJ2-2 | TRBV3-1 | CASSQEAKGWGTGELFF | TGTGCCAGCAGCCAAGAGGCGAAGGGTTGGGGCACCGGGGAGCTGTTTTTT
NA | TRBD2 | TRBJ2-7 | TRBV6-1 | CASSQTGLAGEQYF | TGTGCCAGCAGCCAAACTGGACTAGCCGGCGAGCAGTACTTC
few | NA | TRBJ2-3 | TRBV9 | CASSVGYTPNPTDTQYF | TGTGCCAGCAGCGTAGGTTATACCCCCAACCCCACAGATACGCAGTATTTT
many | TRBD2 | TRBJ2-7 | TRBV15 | CATSREGGSSYEQYF | TGTGCCACCAGCAGAGAGGGGGGGAGCTCCTACGAGCAGTACTTC
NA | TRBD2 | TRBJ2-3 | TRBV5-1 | CASSFQGGDTQYF | TGCGCCAGCAGCTTCCAGGGAGGGGATACGCAGTATTTT
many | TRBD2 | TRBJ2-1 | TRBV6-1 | CASSEPAGGPNEQFF | TGTGCCAGCAGTGAACCAGCGGGAGGGCCCAATGAGCAGTTCTTC
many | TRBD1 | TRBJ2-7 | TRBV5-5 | CASSPSGTAVYEQYF | TGTGCCAGCAGCCCATCCGGGACAGCAGTCTACGAGCAGTACTTC
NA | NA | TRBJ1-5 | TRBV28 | CASSSLRESNQPQHF | TGTGCCAGCAGTTCACTGCGGGAAAGCAATCAGCCCCAGCATTTT
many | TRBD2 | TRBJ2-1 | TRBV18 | CASSPPAGADNEQFF | TGTGCCAGCTCACCACCTGCGGGAGCGGACAATGAGCAGTTCTTC
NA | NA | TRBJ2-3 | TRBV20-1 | CSAIRGTTDTQYF | TGCAGTGCTATCAGGGGTACCACAGATACGCAGTATTTT
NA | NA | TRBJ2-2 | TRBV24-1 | CATTGSFNTGELFF | TGTGCCACCACGGGCAGTTTCAACACCGGGGAGCTGTTTTTT
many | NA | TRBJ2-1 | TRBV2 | CASEGPTGLGGRSYNEQFF | TGTGCCAGCGAGGGCCCCACAGGACTAGGGGGTCGGTCCTACAATGAGCAGTTCTTC
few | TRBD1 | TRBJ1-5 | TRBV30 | CAWSVTALEGAYLNQPQHF | TGTGCCTGGAGTGTAACGGCCCTAGAGGGGGCTTACCTCAATCAGCCCCAGCATTTT
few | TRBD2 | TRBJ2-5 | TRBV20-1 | CSAITSGRAGRTQYF | TGCAGTGCTATCACTAGCGGGAGGGCAGGTCGGACCCAGTACTTC
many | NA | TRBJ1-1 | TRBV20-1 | CSASRIGGTEAFF | TGCAGTGCTAGTCGAATTGGGGGGACTGAAGCTTTCTTT
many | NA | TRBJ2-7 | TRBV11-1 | CASSSLGQHYEQYF | TGTGCCAGCAGCTCCCTCGGACAGCACTACGAGCAGTACTTC
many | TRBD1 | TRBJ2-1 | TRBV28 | CASNIDRVIYNEQFF | TGTGCCAGCAACATTGACAGGGTGATTTACAATGAGCAGTTCTTC
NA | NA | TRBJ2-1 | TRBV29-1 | CSVELSALRQFF | TGCAGCGTTGAATTGTCCGCATTAAGGCAGTTCTTC
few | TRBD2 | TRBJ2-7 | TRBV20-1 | CSAISPSGTYEQYF | TGCAGTGCTATTTCTCCTAGCGGGACCTACGAGCAGTACTTC
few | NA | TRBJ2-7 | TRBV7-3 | CASTPDTGAHEQYF | TGTGCCAGCACCCCGGACACCGGGGCCCACGAGCAGTACTTC
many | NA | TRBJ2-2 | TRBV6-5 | CASSYSRRTGELFF | TGTGCCAGCAGTTACTCGCGGAGAACCGGGGAGCTGTTTTTT
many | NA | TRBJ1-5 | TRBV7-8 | CASSLVRELQPQHF | TGTGCCAGCAGCTTAGTGAGGGAGTTGCAGCCCCAGCATTTT
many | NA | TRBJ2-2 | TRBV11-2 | CASSFGQNTGELFF | TGTGCCAGCAGCTTCGGACAGAACACCGGGGAGCTGTTTTTT
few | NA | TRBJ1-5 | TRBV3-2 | CASSHLEGQPQHF | TGTGCCAGCAGCCACTTGGAAGGTCAGCCCCAGCATTTT
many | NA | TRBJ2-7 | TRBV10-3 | CAISEGEPSYEQYF | TGTGCCATCAGTGAGGGGGAACCTTCCTACGAGCAGTACTTC
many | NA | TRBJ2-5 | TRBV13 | CASSLGTQETQYF | TGTGCCAGCAGCTTAGGGACCCAAGAGACCCAGTACTTC
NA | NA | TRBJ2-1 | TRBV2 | CASSIRRDNEQFF | TGTGCCAGTAGTATACGGCGGGACAATGAGCAGTTCTTC
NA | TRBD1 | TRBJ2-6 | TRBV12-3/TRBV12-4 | CASSGDRFSGANVLTF | TGTGCCAGCAGTGGGGACAGATTCTCTGGGGCCAACGTCCTGACTTTC
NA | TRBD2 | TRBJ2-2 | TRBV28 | CASSLRSSSGMFGGAGELFF | TGTGCCAGCAGTTTAAGATCATCGAGCGGGATGTTTGGTGGGGCCGGGGAGCTGTTTTTT
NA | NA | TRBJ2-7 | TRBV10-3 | CAISEGSSAASYEQYF | TGTGCCATCAGTGAAGGTTCGTCGGCCGCCTCCTACGAGCAGTACTTC
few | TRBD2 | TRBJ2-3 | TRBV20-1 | CSAGDSGIGTDTQYF | TGCAGTGCTGGGGATAGCGGGATAGGCACAGATACGCAGTATTTT
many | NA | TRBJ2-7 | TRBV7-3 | CASSLNSIGDGRYEQYF | TGTGCCAGCAGCTTAAACTCTATCGGGGACGGCCGATACGAGCAGTACTTC
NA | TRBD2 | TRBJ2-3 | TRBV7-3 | CASSRTSGGDTQYF | TGTGCCAGCAGCCGGACTAGCGGGGGGGATACGCAGTATTTT
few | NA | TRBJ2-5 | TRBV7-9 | CASSPGLGTQYF | TGTGCCAGCAGCCCTGGCCTTGGAACCCAGTACTTC
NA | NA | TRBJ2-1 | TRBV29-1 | CSVERHSGNEQFF | TGCAGCGTTGAAAGACATTCGGGAAATGAGCAGTTCTTC
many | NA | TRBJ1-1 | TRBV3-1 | CASSRQGKTEAFF | TGTGCCAGCAGCCGACAAGGGAAAACTGAAGCTTTCTTT